This TCR beta chain was profiled in a study of control samples from healthy donors and cancer patients. Germline V CDR1 and CDR2: GTSNPN, SVGIG (reference sequence). Trimming pared 4 bases from V and 5 bases from J, leaving 9 bases between. The CDR3 sequence is 13 residues long. Assay: immunoSEQ multiplex PCR; the TCRdb copy retains only in-frame clones and omits some. The sample consists of under 150,000 clones, about 93% of them appearing once. Sequencing input: PBMCs. This TCR derives from a man in his fifties with head and neck cancer. The chain carries TRBV30 and TRBJ1-6; D remains unclear. The CDR3 region is CAWTVGHNSPLHF. The CDR3 nucleotides are TGTGCCTGGACAGTAGGGCATAATTCACCCCTCCACTTT.